This T cell receptor beta chain was captured in a study of blood T cell repertoires in COVID-19. The overall study: The origin of the acute and convalescent COVID-19 samples was the United States, Italy and Spain. PBMCs, B-cell-depleted T cells, or T cells were the source of the cDNA or gDNA that made up the material.

Per the original data handling: Amplification of reference gene primers provided the estimated nucleated cell counts. Repertoires were generated with immunoSEQ multiplex PCR, while TCRdb's copy carries only in-frame clones and drops some. D and trimming come from the DNA, and the V and J calls and clone size come from that table. The data show 150,000 or so clones, about 89% seen once. The material sequenced was peripheral blood. The clonotype originates from a middle-aged man with acute or convalescent COVID-19.

In DNA form, the CDR3 reads TGTGCCAGCAGCCCAGACGGGGGTACCCTGGGGGGCTACACCTTC. It specifies CASSPDGGTLGGYTF. J is TRBJ1-2 and V is TRBV7-2; TRBD1 is a possible D gene (5 bases). The germline V and J ends were trimmed by 5 bases and 8 bases, with 21 bases remaining between them. Per the germline V gene, CDR1 is SGHTA and CDR2 is FQGNSA. The CDR3 length is 15 residues.